These T cell receptor beta chains were read from a single sample in a study of molecular identifiers for immune sequencing clone quantification. TCRdb passed the PCR reads through MiXCR, listing each CDR3 protein once. The data contain some 590,000 distinct CDR3 sequences, roughly 25% of them singletons. Material for sequencing was naive CD8+ T cells from blood, with Jurkat cell RNA spiked in. Every receptor here comes from a human donor in good health. Some libraries in this study had Jurkat cell RNA spiked in. Both conserved end residues are part of each CDR3. A D gene is named only where the DNA matches it firmly. The size of a clone is reported for some rows only, either as once, few or many, or as a class for expanded clones.

abundance: -
j_gene: TRBJ2-2
d_gene: -
len: 16
v_gene: TRBV12-5
CDR3nt: TGTGCTAGTGGTTTGACCGGAGGAGAGACCACCGGGGAGCTGTTTTTT
CDR3aa: CASGLTGGETTGELFF

abundance: -
j_gene: TRBJ1-2
d_gene: -
len: 14
v_gene: TRBV7-9
CDR3nt: TGTGCCAGCAGCTTAATTGGATTCAACTATGGCTACACCTTC
CDR3aa: CASSLIGFNYGYTF

abundance: many
j_gene: TRBJ2-7
d_gene: -
len: 16
v_gene: TRBV20-1
CDR3nt: TGCAGTGCTCAACAGGGGCGGGGACCCTTTTCCTACGAGCAGTACTTC
CDR3aa: CSAQQGRGPFSYEQYF

abundance: -
j_gene: TRBJ2-7
d_gene: TRBD2
len: 15
v_gene: TRBV27
CDR3nt: TGTGCCAGCAGTGAATGGGCTAGCGGGAGTATTGAGCAGTACTTC
CDR3aa: CASSEWASGSIEQYF

abundance: -
j_gene: TRBJ2-7
d_gene: TRBD2
len: 16
v_gene: TRBV6-2/TRBV6-3
CDR3nt: TGTGCCTGCAGGCCCGGACTAGCGGGAGGTTTCTACGAGCAGTACTTC
CDR3aa: CACRPGLAGGFYEQYF

abundance: many
j_gene: TRBJ2-7
d_gene: TRBD1
len: 14
v_gene: TRBV4-3
CDR3nt: TGCGCCAGCAGCCAAGAGACAGGGTGGTACGAGCAGTACTTC
CDR3aa: CASSQETGWYEQYF

abundance: many
j_gene: TRBJ2-7
d_gene: -
len: 14
v_gene: TRBV4-1
CDR3nt: TGCGCCAGCAGCTCCCGGGACATTGCCTACGAGCAGTACTTC
CDR3aa: CASSSRDIAYEQYF

abundance: few
j_gene: TRBJ1-5
d_gene: -
len: 14
v_gene: TRBV28
CDR3nt: TGTGCCAGCAGTTTAGTGGCAGGGACGGAGCCCCAGCATTTT
CDR3aa: CASSLVAGTEPQHF

abundance: many
j_gene: TRBJ2-7
d_gene: TRBD1
len: 13
v_gene: TRBV20-1
CDR3nt: TGCAGTGCTAGGACAGGGGGAGGTCACGAGCAGTACTTC
CDR3aa: CSARTGGGHEQYF

abundance: many
j_gene: TRBJ1-5
d_gene: TRBD1
len: 14
v_gene: TRBV13
CDR3nt: TGTGCCAGCAGCTTCCAGGGGGGGGGTCAGCCCCAGCATTTT
CDR3aa: CASSFQGGGQPQHF

abundance: -
j_gene: TRBJ2-7
d_gene: TRBD2
len: 15
v_gene: TRBV20-1
CDR3nt: TGCAGTGCTAGGTCTAGCGGGGTTGTCTCCTACGAGCAGTACTTC
CDR3aa: CSARSSGVVSYEQYF

abundance: few
j_gene: TRBJ2-7
d_gene: -
len: 13
v_gene: TRBV10-3
CDR3nt: TGTGCCATCAGTGAAAGTGGCTACTACGAGCAGTACTTC
CDR3aa: CAISESGYYEQYF

abundance: -
j_gene: TRBJ2-3
d_gene: -
len: 12
v_gene: TRBV27
CDR3nt: TGTACCAGCAGTAGTCTAGTAGATACGCAGTATTTT
CDR3aa: CTSSSLVDTQYF

abundance: few
j_gene: TRBJ1-1
d_gene: -
len: 13
v_gene: TRBV19
CDR3nt: TGTGCCAGTAGTCTAAGCTCCTTCACTGAAGCTTTCTTT
CDR3aa: CASSLSSFTEAFF

abundance: -
j_gene: TRBJ1-1
d_gene: -
len: 12
v_gene: TRBV7-3
CDR3nt: TGTGCCAGCGCAGGAATGAACACTGAAACTTTCTTT
CDR3aa: CASAGMNTETFF

abundance: many
j_gene: TRBJ2-6
d_gene: -
len: 15
v_gene: TRBV19
CDR3nt: TGCGCCAGCAGCATAGGGGGCTCTGGGGCCAACGTCCTGACTTTC
CDR3aa: CASSIGGSGANVLTF

abundance: few
j_gene: TRBJ2-4
d_gene: -
len: 15
v_gene: TRBV11-2
CDR3nt: TGTGCCAGCAGCTTAGTCACAGCGAGTGGAGACATTCAGTACTTC
CDR3aa: CASSLVTASGDIQYF

abundance: few
j_gene: TRBJ1-2
d_gene: -
len: 16
v_gene: TRBV28
CDR3nt: TGTGCCAGCAGTTCTCCCCTCGCTGCAGGCCACTATGGCTACACCTTC
CDR3aa: CASSSPLAAGHYGYTF

abundance: many
j_gene: TRBJ2-3
d_gene: -
len: 12
v_gene: TRBV29-1
CDR3nt: TGCAGCGTTATATCGAGCACAGATACGCAGTATTTT
CDR3aa: CSVISSTDTQYF

abundance: once
j_gene: TRBJ2-3
d_gene: TRBD1
len: 17
v_gene: TRBV12-3/TRBV12-4
CDR3nt: TGTGCCAGCAGTTTAGCGCTAGGACAGGGCCCCTCAGATACGCAGTATTTT
CDR3aa: CASSLALGQGPSDTQYF

abundance: -
j_gene: TRBJ2-5
d_gene: -
len: 14
v_gene: TRBV6-6
CDR3nt: TGTGCCAGCAGTTACTCGGGGACTGAAGAGACCCAGTACTTC
CDR3aa: CASSYSGTEETQYF

abundance: -
j_gene: TRBJ1-1
d_gene: -
len: 12
v_gene: TRBV20-1
CDR3nt: TGCAGTGCCTGTACAACGAACACTGAAGCTTTCTTT
CDR3aa: CSACTTNTEAFF

abundance: many
j_gene: TRBJ1-2
d_gene: -
len: 15
v_gene: TRBV12-3/TRBV12-4
CDR3nt: TGTGCCAGCAGTACGGACGGGTTCGGGGACTATGGCTACACCTTC
CDR3aa: CASSTDGFGDYGYTF

abundance: -
j_gene: TRBJ2-5
d_gene: TRBD1
len: 16
v_gene: TRBV19
CDR3nt: TGTGCCAGTAGTATAAGACCGGGACAGGGGGTTAAGACCCAGTACTTC
CDR3aa: CASSIRPGQGVKTQYF

abundance: few
j_gene: TRBJ2-1
d_gene: -
len: 18
v_gene: TRBV29-1
CDR3nt: TGCAGCGTTGAAGACTCGGACCACGACGTAAGCTCCTACAATGAGCAGTTCTTC
CDR3aa: CSVEDSDHDVSSYNEQFF

abundance: many
j_gene: TRBJ2-3
d_gene: -
len: 14
v_gene: TRBV27
CDR3nt: TGTGCCAGCAGTTACTCTGGGGGCACAGATACGCAGTATTTT
CDR3aa: CASSYSGGTDTQYF

abundance: many
j_gene: TRBJ2-3
d_gene: TRBD2
len: 17
v_gene: TRBV7-6
CDR3nt: TGTGCCAGCAGCTTCGCAACTAGCGGAAGCTCTAGGGATACGCAGTATTTT
CDR3aa: CASSFATSGSSRDTQYF

abundance: -
j_gene: TRBJ2-2
d_gene: -
len: 13
v_gene: TRBV19
CDR3nt: TGTGCCACCCACCACATCGTCACCGGGGAGCTGTTTTTT
CDR3aa: CATHHIVTGELFF

abundance: many
j_gene: TRBJ2-4
d_gene: -
len: 16
v_gene: TRBV20-1
CDR3nt: TGCAGTGCTAGTAAGGACAGAGCCCTAGCCAAAAACATTCAGTACTTC
CDR3aa: CSASKDRALAKNIQYF

abundance: -
j_gene: TRBJ2-2
d_gene: TRBD2
len: 12
v_gene: TRBV9
CDR3nt: TGTGCCAGCAGGGGGGGGTCCGGGGAGCTGTTTTTT
CDR3aa: CASRGGSGELFF

abundance: few
j_gene: TRBJ2-1
d_gene: TRBD2
len: 13
v_gene: TRBV27
CDR3nt: TGTGCCAGCGGGGTAGCGGGCTGGGATGAGCAGTTCTTC
CDR3aa: CASGVAGWDEQFF

abundance: -
j_gene: TRBJ2-7
d_gene: -
len: 14
v_gene: TRBV5-3
CDR3nt: TGTGCCAGCTGTTTGTTCCCGGAAACCTACGAGCAGTACTTC
CDR3aa: CASCLFPETYEQYF

abundance: few
j_gene: TRBJ2-7
d_gene: -
len: 15
v_gene: TRBV7-2
CDR3nt: TGTGCCAGCAGCTTAGATGGCGACGAGTCCTACGAGCAGTACTTC
CDR3aa: CASSLDGDESYEQYF

abundance: -
j_gene: TRBJ2-2
d_gene: -
len: 11
v_gene: TRBV24-1
CDR3nt: TGTGCCACCAGTATCCACGGGGAGCTGTTTTTT
CDR3aa: CATSIHGELFF

abundance: many
j_gene: TRBJ2-7
d_gene: -
len: 14
v_gene: TRBV20-1
CDR3nt: TGCAGTGCTACGCGGGACACCAGCTCCTACGAGCAGTACTTC
CDR3aa: CSATRDTSSYEQYF

abundance: few
j_gene: TRBJ2-3
d_gene: TRBD2
len: 16
v_gene: TRBV5-4
CDR3nt: TGTGCCAGCAGCGCTTACGGGGGGGGTAGCACAGATACGCAGTATTTT
CDR3aa: CASSAYGGGSTDTQYF

abundance: many
j_gene: TRBJ1-5
d_gene: -
len: 14
v_gene: TRBV28
CDR3nt: TGTGCCAGCAGTTTTTCAGGAGCCGATCAGCCCCAGCATTTT
CDR3aa: CASSFSGADQPQHF

abundance: once
j_gene: TRBJ2-3
d_gene: -
len: 11
v_gene: TRBV6-5
CDR3nt: TGTGCCAGCGGCACCCTCGATACGCAGTATTTT
CDR3aa: CASGTLDTQYF

abundance: many
j_gene: TRBJ1-5
d_gene: -
len: 12
v_gene: TRBV29-1
CDR3nt: TGCAGCGTGAGCTTAGGCGATCAGCCCCAGCATTTT
CDR3aa: CSVSLGDQPQHF

abundance: -
j_gene: TRBJ1-2
d_gene: -
len: 15
v_gene: TRBV6-5
CDR3nt: TGTGCCAGCAGTTACTCCGCCAGAAGTAACTATGGCTACACCTTC
CDR3aa: CASSYSARSNYGYTF

abundance: many
j_gene: TRBJ1-4
d_gene: -
len: 15
v_gene: TRBV4-3
CDR3nt: TGCGCCAGCAGCCAAGATGGCGGAGTCCCGGAAAAACTGTTTTTT
CDR3aa: CASSQDGGVPEKLFF

abundance: -
j_gene: TRBJ2-3
d_gene: TRBD2
len: 16
v_gene: TRBV27
CDR3nt: TGTGCCAGCAGCCTCAGGACTAGCGTGCGCACAGATACGCAGTATTTT
CDR3aa: CASSLRTSVRTDTQYF

abundance: few
j_gene: TRBJ2-5
d_gene: TRBD1
len: 13
v_gene: TRBV19
CDR3nt: TGTGCCAGTAGGGACAGGGGCGAAGAGACCCAGTACTTC
CDR3aa: CASRDRGEETQYF

abundance: few
j_gene: TRBJ2-7
d_gene: TRBD2
len: 15
v_gene: TRBV13
CDR3nt: TGTGCCAGCAGCCGCGCTCCGGGACTAGCTGACGAGCAGTACTTC
CDR3aa: CASSRAPGLADEQYF

abundance: -
j_gene: TRBJ2-7
d_gene: -
len: 16
v_gene: TRBV9
CDR3nt: TGTGCCAGCAGCCCAAGGGGGGAAGATGGCCCCTACGAGCAGTACTTC
CDR3aa: CASSPRGEDGPYEQYF

abundance: few
j_gene: TRBJ2-2
d_gene: -
len: 14
v_gene: TRBV4-3
CDR3nt: TGCGCCAGCAGCCCAGGGTTTTCCACCGGGGAGCTGTTTTTT
CDR3aa: CASSPGFSTGELFF

abundance: many
j_gene: TRBJ1-3
d_gene: -
len: 16
v_gene: TRBV4-3
CDR3nt: TGCGCCAGCAGCCAAGATCGGGGGGCCTCTGGAAACACCATATATTTT
CDR3aa: CASSQDRGASGNTIYF

abundance: few
j_gene: TRBJ1-5
d_gene: -
len: 15
v_gene: TRBV4-1
CDR3nt: TGCGCCAGCAGCCAAGGGATGGGTGGCAATCAGCCCCAGCATTTT
CDR3aa: CASSQGMGGNQPQHF

abundance: many
j_gene: TRBJ2-3
d_gene: -
len: 14
v_gene: TRBV29-1
CDR3nt: TGCAGCGTTGAAGACGTCGTGGCAACAGATACGCAGTATTTT
CDR3aa: CSVEDVVATDTQYF

abundance: -
j_gene: TRBJ2-5
d_gene: TRBD2
len: 21
v_gene: TRBV29-1
CDR3nt: TGCAGCGTTGAAGACGAAAGGCCGGGACTAGCGGGGGCTAATTTCCAAGAGACCCAGTACTTC
CDR3aa: CSVEDERPGLAGANFQETQYF

abundance: few
j_gene: TRBJ2-2
d_gene: -
len: 13
v_gene: TRBV24-1
CDR3nt: TGTGCCACCAGTGTTTTTGGTACCGGGGAGCTGTTTTTT
CDR3aa: CATSVFGTGELFF

abundance: many
j_gene: TRBJ2-7
d_gene: TRBD2
len: 14
v_gene: TRBV4-3
CDR3nt: TGCGCCAGCAGCCAAGGGACGGGCGGGGGCGAGCAGTACTTC
CDR3aa: CASSQGTGGGEQYF

abundance: many
j_gene: TRBJ2-7
d_gene: -
len: 16
v_gene: TRBV4-3
CDR3nt: TGCGCCAGCAGCCCTGGGTACAGGGGACTCGTCTACGAGCAGTACTTC
CDR3aa: CASSPGYRGLVYEQYF

abundance: many
j_gene: TRBJ2-7
d_gene: TRBD2
len: 15
v_gene: TRBV14
CDR3nt: TGTGCCAGCAGCCGTCTAGCGGGAGGGGCCTACGAGCAGTACTTC
CDR3aa: CASSRLAGGAYEQYF

abundance: many
j_gene: TRBJ1-4
d_gene: -
len: 14
v_gene: TRBV12-3/TRBV12-4
CDR3nt: TGTGCCAGGAATAGTCGTTGGGTTCCGGAAAAACTGTTTTTT
CDR3aa: CARNSRWVPEKLFF

abundance: many
j_gene: TRBJ1-1
d_gene: -
len: 13
v_gene: TRBV5-6
CDR3nt: TGTGCCAGCAGCTTAGCCGCAGGGACTGAAGCTTTCTTT
CDR3aa: CASSLAAGTEAFF